These 21 T cell receptor beta chains share one sample of origin, sequenced in a study of cytomegalovirus exposure and HLA in healthy donors. Vbeta (60) and Jbeta (13) primers were used in the PCR. Clones were read by immunoSEQ multiplex PCR, and TCRdb kept only the in-frame ones, dropping some. The sample includes more than 100,000 clones, around four fifths of them seen just once. The sample was PBMCs. These receptors came from a man aged 35 to 55 in good health and CMV-seronegative.

This clone was picked up a small number of times. The V and J genes are TRBV7-2 and TRBJ1-1, with a possible D match to TRBD1 (6 bases). This CDR3 is 15 amino acids long. V shed 4 bases and J shed 1 base, with 13 bases lying between them. Germline V gene sequence: CDR1 SGHTA, CDR2 FQGNSA. CDR3 DNA sequence: TGTGCCAGCAGCTGGCTGGGGGCCAAGAACACTGAAGCTTTCTTT. It codes for CASSWLGAKNTEAFF. The full variable domain, its missing parts supplied by reference TRBV7-2 and TRBJ1-1, is GAGVSQSPSNKVTEKGKDVELRCDPISGHTALYWYRQSLGQGLEFLIYFQGNSAPDKSGLPSDRFSAERTGGSVSTLTIQRTQQEDSAVYLCASSWLGAKNTEAFFGQGTRLTVV.

Only a few counts were recorded for this clone. This chain links TRBV5-1 with TRBJ1-1; D gene ambiguous. Between the trimmed V and J ends, which lost 3 bases and 1 base, there was a span of 10 bases. The CDR3 consists of 14 residues. CDR1 is SGHRS, CDR2 YFSETQ, per germline. CDR3 in amino acids: CASSSIPGNTEAFF. Written as DNA, the CDR3 is TGCGCCAGCAGCTCTATTCCCGGGAACACTGAAGCTTTCTTT.

The J gene is TRBJ1-1, the V gene TRBV10-3, with D tentatively TRBD1 (6 bases). Germline assignment: CDR1 ENHRY and CDR2 SYGVKD. This CDR3 spans 14 amino acids. Trimming shortened V by 6 bases and J by 1 base, and 12 bases separated the two germline ends. For the CDR3, the DNA is TGTGCCATCAGACAGGGAACGGAGAACACTGAAGCTTTCTTT. It yields the protein CAIRQGTENTEAFF.

Notes on this clone: One end of the junction is discordant with germline, which a read error may explain. The gene calls are TRBV7-7 and TRBJ2-3, with TRBD1 matching over 7 bases. CDR3 length: 16 amino acids. Looked up from germline, CDR1 is SSHAT and CDR2 is FNYEAQ (reference sequence). CDR3 sequence (DNA): TGTGCTAGCAGCCCCAAACAGGGGTGGAGCACAGATACGCAGTATTTT. Its translation: CASSPKQGWSTDTQYF.

The chain couples TRBV2 to TRBJ2-3, with TRBD2 identical over 7 bases. Germline values: CDR1 SNHLY, CDR2 FYNNEI. After removal of 10 bases from V and 0 bases from J, the junction contained 7 bases not matched to a gene. This CDR3 spans 14 amino acids. This CDR3 reads CATSLAASTDTQYF. CDR3 nucleotide sequence: TGTGCCACCTCCCTAGCGGCTAGCACAGATACGCAGTATTTT.

The J gene is TRBJ2-5, the V gene TRBV6-5; no clear D gene. Trimming pared 5 bases from V and 5 bases from J, leaving 9 bases between. Germline CDR1 MNHEY, CDR2 SVGAGI. The CDR3 is 12 residues long. In nucleotides, the CDR3 is TGTGCCAGCAGTACCCCCGGGGAGACCCAGTACTTC. Amino acid sequence: CASSTPGETQYF.

The chain has TRBV29-1 and TRBJ2-5; maybe TRBD2 (6 bases). The J call could be wrong; TRBJ2-7 is a better fit for the DNA end. This CDR3 spans 14 amino acids. Germline CDR1 and CDR2: SQVTM and ANQGSEA. CDR3 sequence (DNA): TGCAGCGTTGAACTCGGGGAGGAGAATTACGAGCAGTACTTC. This sequence encodes CSVELGEENYEQYF.

The chain links TRBV7-3 to TRBJ2-2, with D uncertain. This CDR3 comprises 13 residues. Germline V CDR1 and CDR2: SGHTA, FQGTGA. The germline V and J ends were trimmed by 4 bases and 5 bases, with 8 bases remaining between them. The CDR3 loop reads CASSSLMTGELFF. In nucleotides, the CDR3 is TGTGCCAGCAGCTCACTTATGACCGGGGAGCTGTTTTTT.

This chain uses TRBV4-3 with TRBJ2-7; 7 bases fit TRBD2. Losses at the gene ends were 0 bases for V and 1 base for J; bases not matched to a gene: 6. Germline loops: CDR1 LGHNA, CDR2 YSLEER. The CDR3 is made up of 16 amino acids. CDR3 loop: CASSQDTGGASYEQYF. DNA of the CDR3: TGCGCCAGCAGCCAAGATACGGGGGGTGCGTCCTACGAGCAGTACTTC.

V gene TRBV5-1 combines with J gene TRBJ2-2, with D possibly being TRBD2 (6 bases). The CDR3 spans 16 residues. Germline CDR1 reads SGHRS; CDR2 reads YFSETQ. Trimming pared 5 bases from V and 2 bases from J, leaving 16 bases between. Here the CDR3 reads CASRGSAGRNTGELFF. The CDR3 DNA sequence: TGCGCCAGCAGAGGGTCTGCGGGGCGAAACACCGGGGAGCTGTTTTTT.

The DNA for the CDR3 is TGTGCCACCCCGGGGTGGGGGGAAGAGACCCAGTACTTC. Its translation: CATPGWGEETQYF. The chain employs TRBV6-4 and TRBJ2-5; the D gene is possibly TRBD2 (6 bases). Between the trimmed V and J ends, which lost 10 bases and 3 bases, there was a span of 15 bases. The CDR3 totals 13 residues. Germline CDR1 reads MRHNA; CDR2 reads SNTAGT.

In its sample, this clone was seen once. V usage is TRBV7-8 and J usage is TRBJ2-7; 9 positions match TRBD2. The CDR3 runs to 15 residues. V was clipped by 6 bases and J by 0 bases; unmatched bases: 6. Per germline, CDR1 SGHVS and CDR2 FQNEAQ. CDR3 DNA sequence: TGTGCCAGCAGTGGGACTAGCCTCAGCTCCTACGAGCAGTACTTC. Protein sequence: CASSGTSLSSYEQYF.

V and J are TRBV2 and TRBJ2-1; 14 bases are a match to TRBD2. V shed 6 bases, J shed 2 bases, and the junction held 3 bases outside the gene matches. CDR3 length: 16 amino acids. In germline, CDR1 is SNHLY, CDR2 FYNNEI. This CDR3 reads CASRGLAGVAYNEQFF. In DNA form, the CDR3 reads TGTGCCAGCAGGGGACTAGCGGGAGTGGCCTACAATGAGCAGTTCTTC.

The rearrangement joins TRBV25-1 to TRBJ2-5; no clear D gene. The germline V gene has CDR1 MGHDK and CDR2 SYGVNS. CDR3 length: 15 amino acids. V lost 1 base, J lost 1 base, and 10 bases lay in between. The CDR3 protein is CASSESIGGQETQYF. CDR3 bases: TGTGCCAGCAGTGAATCGATTGGCGGCCAAGAGACCCAGTACTTC.

CDR3: CASSLSVWSSYNEQFF. In nucleotides, the CDR3 is TGTGCCAGCAGTTTATCAGTCTGGAGCTCCTACAATGAGCAGTTCTTC. The J gene is TRBJ2-1, the V gene TRBV27, with no clear D. The V end lost 0 bases, the J end lost 0 bases, and 9 bases lay between the germline ends. CDR1 and CDR2 (germline): MNHEY, SMNVEV (reference sequence). This CDR3 has 16 amino acids.

The chain links TRBV18 to TRBJ1-2; a weak D match, TRBD1 (6 bases). V lost 3 bases to trimming and J lost 3 bases, with 14 bases between them. The CDR3 has 15 amino acids. Germline assignment: CDR1 KGHSH and CDR2 LQKENI. The CDR3 loop reads CASSPTGQPDYGYTF. The CDR3 bases are TGTGCCAGCTCACCGACGGGACAACCTGACTATGGCTACACCTTC.

The CDR3 DNA reads as TGTGCCAGCAGCGCCGCAGGGGGTCTCAATGAGCAGTTCTTC. It translates to CASSAAGGLNEQFF. The V and J genes are TRBV9 and TRBJ2-1; 7 bases match TRBD1. The CDR3 consists of 14 residues. Germline V CDR1 and CDR2: SGDLS, YYNGEE. J lost 6 bases, V lost 3 bases, and 6 bases had no gene match.

The chain uses TRBV27 and TRBJ1-4; D remains ambiguous. Trimming removed 8 bases at V and 7 bases at J, with 20 bases between. CDR1 is MNHEY, CDR2 SMNVEV, per germline (reference sequence). The CDR3 runs to 15 residues. CDR3 DNA sequence: TGTGCCAGCCCCCTGAGGAGTTTAAAAATTGAAAAACTGTTTTTT. Its protein product is CASPLRSLKIEKLFF.

The chain is built from TRBV19 and TRBJ2-3; D perhaps matches TRBD2 (6 bases). The germline V gene encodes CDR1 LNHDA and CDR2 SQIVND (reference sequence). This CDR3 spans 16 amino acids. V lost 6 bases, J lost 5 bases, and 21 bases lay in between. The CDR3 sequence: CASSDLGGEPQDTQYF. The CDR3 DNA reads as TGTGCCAGTAGCGACCTGGGAGGAGAGCCACAAGATACGCAGTATTTT.

Note on this clone: At one end the junction does not follow the germline gene, possibly because of a read error. The chain carries TRBV7-9 and TRBJ1-1; the D is unclear. CDR1 and CDR2 (germline): SEHNR, FQNEAQ (reference sequence). The CDR3 loop spans 14 amino acids. CDR3 region: CSSSFSDMNTEAFF. Written as DNA, the CDR3 is TGTTCCAGCAGCTTTAGTGACATGAACACTGAAGCTTTCTTT.

The count of this clone is one. The chain couples TRBV4-1 to TRBJ2-1, with 7 bases lining up with TRBD2. Germline loops: CDR1 MGHRA, CDR2 YSYEKL. This CDR3 has 16 amino acids. V gave up 1 base and J gave up 10 bases; unmatched junction bases: 13. For the CDR3, the DNA is TGCGCCAGCAGCCAAGGGTCTAGCGGTGCCCGTCGGGAGCAGTTCTTC. Its protein product is CASSQGSSGARREQFF.